This T cell receptor beta chain was documented in a study of shared clonotypes between healthy human individuals. Study-level points and caveats: A handful of donors had around 5% of their naive CD4 clonotypes in common.

The germline V gene has CDR1 DFQATT and CDR2 SNEGSKA (reference sequence). V dropped 7 bases and J dropped 4; count of bases not matched to a gene: 1. This CDR3 comprises 11 residues. In regard to this clone: Its matching antigen is unknown.

The method was immunoSEQ multiplex PCR; TCRdb's version includes in-frame clones alone and lacks a portion of them. The table lists 2.3 million or so clones, approximately 95% of them singletons, with roughly 0.36% in the top ten. Free of recent acute infections or vaccinations, the donors were healthy HIV-negative adults. Nashville, Tennessee was home to all donors, who were Caucasian adults. The study separated CD4+ cells into CD45RA+ naive and CD45RA-negative memory subsets. Sequenced input: naive CD4+ T cells from PBMCs. The subset was: CD45RA+ positively selected. The chain joins TRBV20-1 to TRBJ2-5; 9 nucleotides match TRBD2. The source is a man aged 18 to 29 in good health. Some clones in this sample may be carry-over from other donors' samples. The CDR3 DNA follows: TGCAGTGAACTAGCGGGAGAGACCCAGTACTTC. This translates into CSELAGETQYF.